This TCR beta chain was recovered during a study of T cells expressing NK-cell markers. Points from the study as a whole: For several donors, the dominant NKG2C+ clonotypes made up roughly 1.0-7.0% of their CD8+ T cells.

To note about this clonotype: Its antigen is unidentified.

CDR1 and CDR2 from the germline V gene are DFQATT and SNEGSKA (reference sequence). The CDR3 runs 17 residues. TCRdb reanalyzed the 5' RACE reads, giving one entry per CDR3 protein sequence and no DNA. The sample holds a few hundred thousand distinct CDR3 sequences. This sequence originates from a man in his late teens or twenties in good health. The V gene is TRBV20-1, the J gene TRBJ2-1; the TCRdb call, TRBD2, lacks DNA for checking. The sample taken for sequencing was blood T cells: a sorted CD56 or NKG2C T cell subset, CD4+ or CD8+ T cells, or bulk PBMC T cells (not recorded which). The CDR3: CSARDLGADRLYNEQFF.